The source of this T cell receptor beta chain is a study of CD8+ T cells in alopecia areata. Study findings and constraints: The presence of one nonresponder keeps the tie between baseline CD8+ expansion and response uncertain. Against the mouse data, patients shared TCRs less clearly, possibly for HLA reasons. Under tofacitinib, numerous expanded lesional clonotypes remained detectable in scalp and blood. In lesional scalp, particularly from alopecia totalis/universalis, clonality was higher than in normal scalp.

The CDR3 loop spans 16 amino acids. V dropped 2 bases and J dropped 0; count of bases not matched to a gene: 3. Germline CDR1 and CDR2: SGHRS and YFSETQ. A single count supports this clone. What it binds is not known. Treatment: oral pan-JAK inhibitor, 5-10 mg twice daily. As part of sample collection, lesional scalp punch biopsies and peripheral blood were taken from alopecia areata patients. RNA extraction was followed by reverse transcription into cDNA, which acted as the sequencing template. The assay was immunoSEQ multiplex PCR, and TCRdb's table has in-frame clones only and misses some. Of under 25,000 clones listed, 59% are singletons.

This clonotype was obtained from a human donor with alopecia areata. The rearrangement links TRBV5-1 to TRBJ2-2; the match to TRBD1 covers 8 bases. Source: skin, taken at week 4, from a patient treated with tofacitinib. CDR3: CASSFETGANTGELFF. Here the CDR3 DNA reads TGCGCCAGCAGCTTTGAGACAGGGGCGAACACCGGGGAGCTGTTTTTT.